This T cell receptor beta chain was obtained from a study of T cells in Graves' hyperthyroidism and ophthalmopathy. Findings and caveats of the study: Blood also held most thyroid clonotypes expanded beyond 0.001.

Amplification of TCR beta CDR3 regions was performed using RNA transcripts as template. When the TCR CDR3 underwent first-round RT-PCR, the HTBI primer set was used. TCRdb re-analysed the multiplex PCR reads in MiXCR, keeping a single row per CDR3 protein. This table has roughly 100,000 distinct CDR3 sequences, approximately 48% appearing once. Over 18 months, lack of ophthalmopathy progression marked Graves' hyperthyroidism as stable. With a duration under 2 months, the hyperthyroidism was newly diagnosed in patients aged 18 to 65. In the case of this clonotype: The antigen is undetermined.

The CDR3 covers 12 residues. Germline-derived CDR1 and CDR2 are DFQATT and SNEGSKA (reference sequence). V lost 6 bases, J lost 5 bases, and 3 bases stayed unmatched. The TCR was taken from a man in his forties with Graves' hyperthyroidism. The chain employs TRBV20-1 and TRBJ1-2, with TRBD1 identical over 10 bases. The source material was blood. The CDR3, as DNA: TGCAGTGCCGGGGACAGGGGATATGGCTACACCTTC. Its translation is CSAGDRGYGYTF.